This is a list of T cell receptor beta chains from one sample in a study of cytotoxic CD8 clonotypes in ibrutinib-treated CLL. Clones were sequenced by immunoSEQ multiplex PCR, and TCRdb holds only the in-frame ones, with some missing. The top ten clones hold over 20% of a sample with 45,000 to 70,000 clones, roughly 50% of them seen once. Sequencing was performed on PBMCs, taken after 24 months of ibrutinib treatment. Receptors originate from a human donor with chronic lymphocytic leukemia. CDR3s include the opening cysteine and the closing phenylalanine or tryptophan. D genes are given only for firm matches. Size is stated for part of the rows, as once, few or many counts, or as a class when the clone is expanded.

clone_size: few
v_call: TRBV13
j_call: TRBJ2-7
d_call: TRBD1
cdr3_aa: CASSLRDRDYEQYF
cdr3_nt: TGTGCCAGCAGCTTACGGGACAGGGACTACGAGCAGTACTTC

clone_size: -
v_call: TRBV5-1
j_call: TRBJ1-2
d_call: -
cdr3_aa: CASSYSGTLYGYTF
cdr3_nt: TGCGCCAGCAGCTACAGCGGGACACTCTATGGCTACACCTTC

clone_size: -
v_call: TRBV6-5
j_call: TRBJ1-4
d_call: TRBD1
cdr3_aa: CASRLTGGLGKLFF
cdr3_nt: TGTGCCAGCAGATTGACAGGGGGTTTGGGAAAACTGTTTTTT

clone_size: -
v_call: TRBV7-9
j_call: TRBJ2-1
d_call: TRBD1
cdr3_aa: CASPGQGDYSYNEQFF
cdr3_nt: TGTGCCAGCCCGGGACAGGGAGATTACTCCTACAATGAGCAGTTCTTC

clone_size: -
v_call: TRBV27
j_call: TRBJ1-3
d_call: -
cdr3_aa: CASSNGGPYSGNTIYF
cdr3_nt: TGTGCCAGCAGTAACGGGGGGCCGTACTCTGGAAACACCATATATTTT

clone_size: -
v_call: TRBV27
j_call: TRBJ1-5
d_call: -
cdr3_aa: CASSLRGAALLGQPQHF
cdr3_nt: TGTGCCAGCAGTTTAAGGGGTGCAGCGCTTTTGGGTCAGCCCCAGCATTTT

clone_size: few
v_call: TRBV10-3
j_call: TRBJ1-3
d_call: -
cdr3_aa: CAISDLGAAGNTIYF
cdr3_nt: TGTGCCATCAGTGATTTGGGGGCTGCCGGAAACACCATATATTTT

clone_size: -
v_call: TRBV20-1
j_call: TRBJ1-6
d_call: -
cdr3_aa: CSARDASPLHF
cdr3_nt: TGCAGTGCTAGAGACGCTTCACCCCTCCACTTT

clone_size: many
v_call: TRBV13
j_call: TRBJ2-1
d_call: -
cdr3_aa: CASSLRLVNEQFF
cdr3_nt: TGTGCCAGCAGCTTAAGGCTCGTTAATGAGCAGTTCTTC

clone_size: many
v_call: TRBV7-9
j_call: TRBJ2-3
d_call: TRBD1
cdr3_aa: CATHLGQNTDTQYF
cdr3_nt: TGTGCCACCCACCTGGGACAGAACACAGATACGCAGTATTTT

clone_size: -
v_call: TRBV21-1
j_call: TRBJ2-2
d_call: -
cdr3_aa: CASSKSDGELFF
cdr3_nt: TGTGCCAGCAGCAAAAGTGACGGGGAGCTGTTTTTT

clone_size: few
v_call: TRBV6-5
j_call: TRBJ1-5
d_call: -
cdr3_aa: CATLLTHRGNQPQHF
cdr3_nt: TGTGCCACCCTGCTGACCCACAGGGGCAATCAGCCCCAGCATTTT

clone_size: -
v_call: TRBV28
j_call: TRBJ2-1
d_call: -
cdr3_aa: CASSSPLTYNEQFF
cdr3_nt: TGTGCCAGCAGTTCCCCCCTGACTTACAATGAGCAGTTCTTC

clone_size: -
v_call: TRBV27
j_call: TRBJ2-6
d_call: -
cdr3_aa: CASTRDNFSGANVLTF
cdr3_nt: TGTGCCAGCACACGGGACAACTTCTCTGGGGCCAACGTCCTGACTTTC

clone_size: few
v_call: TRBV13
j_call: TRBJ1-1
d_call: -
cdr3_aa: CASSDTSRDLTTAFF
cdr3_nt: TGTGCCAGCAGCGACACCTCCCGGGACCTCACAACGGCTTTCTTT

clone_size: -
v_call: TRBV12-2
j_call: TRBJ1-3
d_call: -
cdr3_aa: CASRLPGHRYPRYRIISGNTIYF
cdr3_nt: TGTGCAAGTCGCTTACCGGGACACCGATATCCTCGCTACCGAATAATCTCTGGAAACACCATATATTTT

clone_size: once
v_call: TRBV5-1
j_call: TRBJ2-1
d_call: -
cdr3_aa: CASSLEGPYNEQFF
cdr3_nt: TGCGCCAGCAGCTTGGAGGGGCCTTACAATGAGCAGTTCTTC

clone_size: once
v_call: TRBV6-5
j_call: TRBJ1-5
d_call: TRBD1
cdr3_aa: CASSLGQGGDQPQHF
cdr3_nt: TGTGCCAGCAGTTTAGGACAGGGAGGTGATCAGCCCCAGCATTTT

clone_size: -
v_call: TRBV27
j_call: TRBJ2-3
d_call: TRBD2
cdr3_aa: CASSLQAGPTRTDTQYF
cdr3_nt: TGTGCCAGCAGTCTCCAAGCGGGGCCGACTCGCACAGATACGCAGTATTTT

clone_size: few
v_call: TRBV11-3
j_call: TRBJ2-5
d_call: -
cdr3_aa: CASSLGPGGSGETQYF
cdr3_nt: TGTGCCAGCAGCTTAGGACCCGGTGGCTCCGGAGAGACCCAGTACTTC

clone_size: few
v_call: TRBV9
j_call: TRBJ1-3
d_call: -
cdr3_aa: CASSQDPGVSGNTIYF
cdr3_nt: TGTGCCAGCAGCCAGGACCCCGGGGTCTCTGGAAACACCATATATTTT

clone_size: -
v_call: TRBV6-5
j_call: TRBJ2-1
d_call: -
cdr3_aa: CASKSGGGTYNEQFF
cdr3_nt: TGTGCCAGCAAATCCGGGGGTGGGACTTACAATGAGCAGTTCTTC

clone_size: -
v_call: TRBV6-5
j_call: TRBJ1-1
d_call: -
cdr3_aa: CASRFEGWTEAFF
cdr3_nt: TGTGCCAGCAGGTTCGAGGGTTGGACTGAAGCTTTCTTT

clone_size: -
v_call: TRBV6-9
j_call: TRBJ1-3
d_call: TRBD1
cdr3_aa: CASSLTGDAGNTIYF
cdr3_nt: TGTGCCAGCAGCCTGACAGGGGATGCTGGAAACACCATATATTTT

clone_size: -
v_call: TRBV30
j_call: TRBJ2-2
d_call: -
cdr3_aa: CAWSVGGRPKTGELFF
cdr3_nt: TGTGCCTGGAGTGTAGGAGGGAGGCCTAAAACCGGGGAGCTGTTTTTT

clone_size: few
v_call: TRBV5-1
j_call: TRBJ2-2
d_call: -
cdr3_aa: CASSLQVMNTGELFF
cdr3_nt: TGCGCCAGCAGCTTACAGGTGATGAACACCGGGGAGCTGTTTTTT

clone_size: many
v_call: TRBV6-5
j_call: TRBJ2-3
d_call: -
cdr3_aa: CASSPSGDTQYF
cdr3_nt: TGTGCCAGCAGCCCGAGTGGAGATACGCAGTATTTT

clone_size: -
v_call: TRBV15
j_call: TRBJ1-5
d_call: -
cdr3_aa: CATSRDGGYSNQPQHF
cdr3_nt: TGTGCCACCAGCAGAGATGGAGGTTATAGCAATCAGCCCCAGCATTTT

clone_size: many
v_call: TRBV2
j_call: TRBJ2-2
d_call: TRBD2
cdr3_aa: CASSETRGGGGTGELFF
cdr3_nt: TGTGCCAGCAGTGAAACTAGAGGCGGGGGAGGCACCGGGGAGCTGTTTTTT

clone_size: -
v_call: TRBV5-1
j_call: TRBJ1-3
d_call: -
cdr3_aa: CASKDGNTIYF
cdr3_nt: TGCGCCAGCAAAGACGGAAACACCATATATTTT

clone_size: -
v_call: TRBV6-6
j_call: TRBJ2-3
d_call: TRBD1
cdr3_aa: CASSDRASTDTQYF
cdr3_nt: TGTGCCAGCAGCGACAGGGCTAGCACAGATACGCAGTATTTT

clone_size: -
v_call: TRBV5-6
j_call: TRBJ2-2
d_call: -
cdr3_aa: CASSLLSGSGELFF
cdr3_nt: TGTGCCAGCAGCTTGCTGTCTGGATCCGGGGAGCTGTTTTTT

clone_size: -
v_call: TRBV4-2
j_call: TRBJ2-6
d_call: TRBD1
cdr3_aa: CASSWGQGRSGANVLTF
cdr3_nt: TGTGCCAGCAGCTGGGGACAGGGGAGGTCTGGGGCCAACGTCCTGACTTTC

clone_size: -
v_call: TRBV18
j_call: TRBJ1-3
d_call: TRBD1
cdr3_aa: CASSPTSTGTGNTIYF
cdr3_nt: TGTGCCAGCTCCCCTACCTCGACAGGGACGGGAAACACCATATATTTT

clone_size: -
v_call: TRBV7-9
j_call: TRBJ2-3
d_call: TRBD2
cdr3_aa: CASSLDGRGLAGADTQYF
cdr3_nt: TGTGCCAGCAGCTTAGACGGTCGGGGACTAGCGGGAGCAGATACGCAGTATTTT

clone_size: -
v_call: TRBV5-4
j_call: TRBJ2-5
d_call: -
cdr3_aa: CASSLDRGPKETQYF
cdr3_nt: TGTGCCAGCAGCTTGGATCGGGGGCCCAAAGAGACCCAGTACTTC

clone_size: -
v_call: TRBV19
j_call: TRBJ1-2
d_call: TRBD1
cdr3_aa: CASNIRGLVGYTF
cdr3_nt: TGTGCCAGTAATATCAGGGGGCTGGTTGGCTACACCTTC

clone_size: few
v_call: TRBV29-1
j_call: TRBJ1-4
d_call: TRBD1
cdr3_aa: CSASGQVEEKLFF
cdr3_nt: TGCAGCGCATCGGGACAGGTGGAGGAAAAACTGTTTTTT

clone_size: -
v_call: TRBV5-4
j_call: TRBJ1-2
d_call: -
cdr3_aa: CASSLARQGSNYGYTF
cdr3_nt: TGTGCCAGCAGCTTGGCCCGGCAGGGGAGCAACTATGGCTACACCTTC

clone_size: -
v_call: TRBV2
j_call: TRBJ1-2
d_call: -
cdr3_aa: CASSLSGPYYGYTF
cdr3_nt: TGTGCCAGCAGTTTATCCGGGCCCTACTATGGCTACACCTTC

clone_size: once
v_call: TRBV7-9
j_call: TRBJ2-3
d_call: -
cdr3_aa: CASSLGGITDTQYF
cdr3_nt: TGTGCCAGCAGCCTCGGAGGGATCACAGATACGCAGTATTTT

clone_size: -
v_call: TRBV12-5
j_call: TRBJ2-3
d_call: -
cdr3_aa: CASGLAFTDTQYF
cdr3_nt: TGTGCTAGTGGTTTAGCCTTCACAGATACGCAGTATTTT

clone_size: -
v_call: TRBV13
j_call: TRBJ2-2
d_call: TRBD1
cdr3_aa: CASSRKGQVFTGELFF
cdr3_nt: TGTGCCAGCAGCCGAAAGGGACAGGTCTTCACCGGGGAGCTGTTTTTT

clone_size: -
v_call: TRBV11-2
j_call: TRBJ2-1
d_call: -
cdr3_aa: CASGVGEQFF
cdr3_nt: TGTGCCAGCGGGGTGGGAGAGCAGTTCTTC

clone_size: -
v_call: TRBV6-5
j_call: TRBJ1-2
d_call: -
cdr3_aa: CASSEAGYYGYTF
cdr3_nt: TGTGCCAGCAGTGAAGCAGGATACTATGGCTACACCTTC

clone_size: -
v_call: TRBV7-9
j_call: TRBJ2-3
d_call: -
cdr3_aa: CASSPLVRTDTQYF
cdr3_nt: TGTGCCAGCAGCCCACTGGTCCGGACAGATACGCAGTATTTT

clone_size: -
v_call: TRBV27
j_call: TRBJ2-5
d_call: -
cdr3_aa: CASSRLGIQETQYF
cdr3_nt: TGTGCCAGCAGTAGGCTGGGGATCCAAGAGACCCAGTACTTC

clone_size: few
v_call: TRBV6-5
j_call: TRBJ1-2
d_call: TRBD1
cdr3_aa: CASSRDRAGGYTF
cdr3_nt: TGTGCCAGCAGCCGGGACAGGGCTGGAGGCTACACCTTC

clone_size: -
v_call: TRBV30
j_call: TRBJ2-5
d_call: -
cdr3_aa: CAWKRSVQETQYF
cdr3_nt: TGTGCCTGGAAACGAAGTGTACAAGAGACCCAGTACTTC

clone_size: once
v_call: TRBV4-2
j_call: TRBJ2-5
d_call: -
cdr3_aa: CASSKGAGETQYF
cdr3_nt: TGTGCCAGCAGCAAAGGCGCTGGGGAGACCCAGTACTTC

clone_size: -
v_call: TRBV15
j_call: TRBJ1-2
d_call: -
cdr3_aa: CATSRDNGGRGYTF
cdr3_nt: TGTGCCACCAGCAGAGATAACGGGGGTCGTGGCTACACCTTC